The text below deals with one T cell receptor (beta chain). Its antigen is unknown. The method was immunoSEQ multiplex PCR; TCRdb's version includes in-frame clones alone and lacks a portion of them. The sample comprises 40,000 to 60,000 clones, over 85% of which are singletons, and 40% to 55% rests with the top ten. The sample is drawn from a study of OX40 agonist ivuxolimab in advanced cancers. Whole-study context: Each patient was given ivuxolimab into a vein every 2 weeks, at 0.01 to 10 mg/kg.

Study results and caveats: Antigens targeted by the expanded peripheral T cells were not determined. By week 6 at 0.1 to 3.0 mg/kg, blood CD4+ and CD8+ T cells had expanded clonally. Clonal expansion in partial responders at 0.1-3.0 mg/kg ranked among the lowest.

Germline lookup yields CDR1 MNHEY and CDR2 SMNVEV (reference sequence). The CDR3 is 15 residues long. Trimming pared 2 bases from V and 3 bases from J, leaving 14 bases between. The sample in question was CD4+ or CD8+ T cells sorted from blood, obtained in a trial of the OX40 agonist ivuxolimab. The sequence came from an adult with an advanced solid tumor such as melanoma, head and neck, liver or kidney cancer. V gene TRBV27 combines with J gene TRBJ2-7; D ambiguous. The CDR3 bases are TGTGCCAGCAGTTTAGGGCCCCCACCCCTCTACGAGCAGTACTTC. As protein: CASSLGPPPLYEQYF.